The rows below give T cell receptor beta chains drawn from one sample of a study of T cells after yellow fever vaccination. TCRdb redid the calling of the 5' RACE reads with MiXCR, one entry per CDR3 protein. This sample has about 360,000 distinct CDR3 sequences, with under 7.5% found just once. This sample comprised PBMCs, obtained 5 days after the yellow fever booster vaccination. Receptors were obtained from a man younger than 45 who received the YFV17D yellow fever vaccine. CDR3s include the opening cysteine and the closing phenylalanine or tryptophan. A D gene is named only where the DNA matches it firmly. Not all rows give a size; the values are once, few, many and, for expanded clones, a class.

>NA|TRBJ2-1|many|TRBV5-1
TGCGCCAGCAGCTTGGCGGGGGAGGAGTTCTTC
CASSLAGEEFF
>TRBD1|TRBJ2-2|many|TRBV29-1
TGCAGCGTTGAGGGGCTAGAGGACAGGGGTTCCGGGGAGCTGTTTTTT
CSVEGLEDRGSGELFF
>NA|TRBJ2-1|NA|TRBV29-1
TGCAGCGTCCGACAGCCTGGACAGCCCTACAATGAGCAGTTCTTC
CSVRQPGQPYNEQFF
>TRBD1|TRBJ1-4|many|TRBV29-1
TGCAGCGTTACCGGGGGAGGGGGCTTTGGCGAAAAACTGTTTTTT
CSVTGGGGFGEKLFF
>NA|TRBJ1-2|NA|TRBV3-1
TGTGCCAGCAGCCATGTTCTGGGAGGGAACTATGGCTACACCTTC
CASSHVLGGNYGYTF
>NA|TRBJ2-7|NA|TRBV29-1
TGCAGCGTTGAAGGGACAAATTATAAGCAGTACTTC
CSVEGTNYKQYF
>TRBD2|TRBJ2-3|few|TRBV24-1
TGTGCCACCAGTGACAGGACTAGCGGGAGAGGGACAGATACGCAGTATTTT
CATSDRTSGRGTDTQYF
>NA|TRBJ1-3|few|TRBV20-1
TGCAGTGCGCGGGTGACGGGAAACTCTGGAAACACCATATATTTT
CSARVTGNSGNTIYF
>NA|TRBJ2-5|NA|TRBV15
TGTGCCACCAGCACGCCGGTCGCGGAGACCCAGTACTTC
CATSTPVAETQYF
>NA|TRBJ2-5|few|TRBV29-1
TGCAGCGGAAGAGTACACCAAGAGACCCAGTACTTC
CSGRVHQETQYF
>NA|TRBJ2-5|NA|TRBV25-1
TGTGCCAGCAGTTGGGGGCACTCCCAAGAGACCCAGTACTTC
CASSWGHSQETQYF
>NA|TRBJ2-3|few|TRBV5-1
TGCGCCAGCACCCGCAGTGGGCTTGATACGCAGTATTTT
CASTRSGLDTQYF
>NA|TRBJ2-7|many|TRBV3-1
TGTGCCAGCAGCCAAGATGTCAATACCTACGAGCAGTACTTC
CASSQDVNTYEQYF
>NA|TRBJ2-3|NA|TRBV15
TGTGCCACCAGCAGAGGGAGGGCCCGGGACACAGATACGCAGTATTTT
CATSRGRARDTDTQYF
>TRBD1|TRBJ1-1|many|TRBV29-1
TGCAGCGTTAGGCCGAGGGGGCCAGCTTTCTTT
CSVRPRGPAFF
>NA|TRBJ2-5|few|TRBV5-1
TGCGCCAGCAGCGGCGTGGAGACCCAGTACTTC
CASSGVETQYF
>TRBD2|TRBJ2-7|few|TRBV7-6
TGTGCCAGCAGCCCCGGGACTAGCTTCTCCGAGCAGTACTTC
CASSPGTSFSEQYF
>TRBD2|TRBJ2-5|many|TRBV29-1
TGCAGCGGACTAGCGGAGGGGGGGGAGACCCAGTACTTC
CSGLAEGGETQYF
>TRBD1|TRBJ1-1|many|TRBV9
TGTGCCAGCAGTTCAACAGGGGGCGGCACTGAAGCTTTCTTT
CASSSTGGGTEAFF
>NA|TRBJ2-7|many|TRBV7-2
TGTGCCAGCAGCTTAGTTCCGGACGGCTCCTACGAGCAGTACTTC
CASSLVPDGSYEQYF
>TRBD1|TRBJ2-5|many|TRBV5-1
TGCGCCAGCAGCTCCGGGACAGTCCAAGAGACCCAGTACTTC
CASSSGTVQETQYF
>TRBD2|TRBJ2-5|few|TRBV5-4
TGTGCCAGCACCCGGGAACTAGCGGGAGGAGAGACCCAGTACTTC
CASTRELAGGETQYF
>TRBD2|TRBJ2-1|many|TRBV7-9
TGTGCCAGCAGCTCCCAAGGCGGGAGATACAATGAGCAGTTCTTC
CASSSQGGRYNEQFF
>NA|TRBJ1-2|few|TRBV5-1
TGCGCCAGCAGCGGGGCCGGGGGCGATGGCTACACCTTC
CASSGAGGDGYTF